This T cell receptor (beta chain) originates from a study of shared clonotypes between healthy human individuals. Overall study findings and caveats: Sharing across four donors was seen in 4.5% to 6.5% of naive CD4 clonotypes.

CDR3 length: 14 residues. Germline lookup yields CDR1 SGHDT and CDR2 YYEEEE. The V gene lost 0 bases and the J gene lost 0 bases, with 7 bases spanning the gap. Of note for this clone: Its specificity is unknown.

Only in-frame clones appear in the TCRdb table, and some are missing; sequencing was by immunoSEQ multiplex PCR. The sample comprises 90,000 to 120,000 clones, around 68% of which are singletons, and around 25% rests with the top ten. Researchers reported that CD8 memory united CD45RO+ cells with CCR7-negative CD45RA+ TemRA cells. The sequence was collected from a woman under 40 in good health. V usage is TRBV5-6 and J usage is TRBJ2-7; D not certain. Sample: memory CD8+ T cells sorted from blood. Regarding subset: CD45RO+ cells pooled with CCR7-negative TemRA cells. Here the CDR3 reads CASSLARYSYEQYF. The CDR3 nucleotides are TGTGCCAGCAGCTTGGCCCGATACTCCTACGAGCAGTACTTC.